Below are 3 T cell receptor beta chains sequenced from a single sample in a study of T cells in women clearing cervical HPV infection. Profiling relied on immunoSEQ multiplex PCR, and the TCRdb table lists in-frame clones only, not all of them. The sample has about 44,000 clones. Sequencing used blood buffy coat. All receptors come from a woman between 18 and 75 years old with a cervical HPV16 infection that either progressed to CIN3+ or cleared (not recorded which).

Notes on this clone: The sequenced fragment ends 3 residues before the CDR3 boundary, so the rest is inferred from the germline J gene. The chain uses TRBV20-1 and TRBJ1-1; D ambiguous. The CDR3 runs to 11 residues. The germline CDR1 and CDR2 sequences are DFQATT and SNEGSKA (reference sequence). The V end lost 4 bases, the J end lost 5 bases, and 8 bases lay between the germline ends. This chain's CDR3 is CSATPRTEAFF. The part of the CDR3 DNA that was read is TGCAGTGCTACCCCGAGGACTGAA.

Turning to this clone: From the germline J gene comes the end of the CDR3, since the read stops 3 residues before it. The chain uses TRBV7-6 and TRBJ2-7, with D perhaps TRBD1 or TRBD2 (5 bases each). In germline, CDR1 is SGHVS, CDR2 FNYEAQ. The CDR3 has 12 residues. V gave up 1 base and J gave up 6 bases, with 7 bases separating them. The covered CDR3 bases are TGTGCCAGCAGCTTAGGAGGGGTCGAG. Translation gives CASSLGGVE. The full-length CDR3 reads as CASSLGGVEQYF.

Concerning this clone itself: The read falls 3 residues short of the CDR3 end, and the missing part is taken from the germline J gene. The V call is TRBV19, the J call TRBJ2-5; 7 bases agree with TRBD1. The J segment lost 0 bases and the V segment lost 7 bases, leaving 11 bases of the junction unmatched. Germline CDR1 LNHDA, CDR2 SQIVND (reference sequence). The CDR3 extends over 16 amino acids. The CDR3 bases that were read are TGTGCCAGTAAGCTGTTAAGCAGGGGGTACCAAGAGACC. Protein: CASKLLSRGYQET. The whole CDR3 protein is CASKLLSRGYQETQYF.